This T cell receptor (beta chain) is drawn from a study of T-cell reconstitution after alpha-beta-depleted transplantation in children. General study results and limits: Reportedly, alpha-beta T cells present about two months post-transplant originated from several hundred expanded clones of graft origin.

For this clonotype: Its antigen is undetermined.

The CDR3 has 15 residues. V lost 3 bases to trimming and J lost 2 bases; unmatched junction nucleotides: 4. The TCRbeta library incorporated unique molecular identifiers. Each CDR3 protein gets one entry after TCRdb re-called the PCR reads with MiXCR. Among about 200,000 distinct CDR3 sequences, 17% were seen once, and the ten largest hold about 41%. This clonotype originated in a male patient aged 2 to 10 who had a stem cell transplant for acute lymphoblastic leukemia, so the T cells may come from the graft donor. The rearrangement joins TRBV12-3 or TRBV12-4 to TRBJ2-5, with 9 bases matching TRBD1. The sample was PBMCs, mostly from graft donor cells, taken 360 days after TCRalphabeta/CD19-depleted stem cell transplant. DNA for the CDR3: TGTGCCAGCAGTTTCGGGGACAGGGCACAAGAGACCCAGTACTTC. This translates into CASSFGDRAQETQYF.